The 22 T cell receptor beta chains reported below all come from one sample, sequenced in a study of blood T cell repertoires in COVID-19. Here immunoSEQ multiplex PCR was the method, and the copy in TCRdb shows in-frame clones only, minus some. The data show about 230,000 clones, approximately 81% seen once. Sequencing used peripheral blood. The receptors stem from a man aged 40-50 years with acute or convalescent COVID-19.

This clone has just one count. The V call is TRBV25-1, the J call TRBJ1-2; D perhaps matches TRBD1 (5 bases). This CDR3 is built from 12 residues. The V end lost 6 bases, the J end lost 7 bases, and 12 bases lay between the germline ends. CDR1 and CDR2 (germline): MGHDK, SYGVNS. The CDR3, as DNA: TGTGCCAGCAGCGCGGGACCGGCTGGCTACACCTTC. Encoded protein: CASSAGPAGYTF.

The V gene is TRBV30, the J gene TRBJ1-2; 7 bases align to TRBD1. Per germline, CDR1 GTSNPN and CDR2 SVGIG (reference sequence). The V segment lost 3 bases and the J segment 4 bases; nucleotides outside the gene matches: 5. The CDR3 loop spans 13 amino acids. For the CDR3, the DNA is TGTGCCTGGAGGGAGGGGGCTGCCTATGGCTACACCTTC. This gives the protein CAWREGAAYGYTF.

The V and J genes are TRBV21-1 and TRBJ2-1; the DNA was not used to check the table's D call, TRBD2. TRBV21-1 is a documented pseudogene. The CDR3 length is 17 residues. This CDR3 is CASSKNKRESSYNEQFF. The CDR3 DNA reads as TGTGCCAGCAGCAAGAATAAGCGGGAGAGCTCCTACAATGAGCAGTTCTTC.

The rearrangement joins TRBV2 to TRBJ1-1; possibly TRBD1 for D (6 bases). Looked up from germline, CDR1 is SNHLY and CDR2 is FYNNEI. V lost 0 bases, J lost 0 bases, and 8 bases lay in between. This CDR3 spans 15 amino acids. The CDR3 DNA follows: TGTGCCAGCAGTGAAGCGGGACAAATGAACACTGAAGCTTTCTTT. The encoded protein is CASSEAGQMNTEAFF.

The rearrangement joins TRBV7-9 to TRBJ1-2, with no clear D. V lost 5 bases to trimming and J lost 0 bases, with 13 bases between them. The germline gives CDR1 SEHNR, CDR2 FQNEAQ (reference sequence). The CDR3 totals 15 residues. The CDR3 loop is CASSQARGSNYGYTF. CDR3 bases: TGTGCCAGCAGCCAAGCTAGAGGATCTAACTATGGCTACACCTTC.

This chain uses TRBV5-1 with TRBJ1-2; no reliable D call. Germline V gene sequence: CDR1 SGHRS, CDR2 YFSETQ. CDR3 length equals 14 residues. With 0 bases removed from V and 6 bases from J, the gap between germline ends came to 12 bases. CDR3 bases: TGCGCCAGCAGCTTGGGGGATTTGAGGGATGGCTACACCTTC. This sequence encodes CASSLGDLRDGYTF.

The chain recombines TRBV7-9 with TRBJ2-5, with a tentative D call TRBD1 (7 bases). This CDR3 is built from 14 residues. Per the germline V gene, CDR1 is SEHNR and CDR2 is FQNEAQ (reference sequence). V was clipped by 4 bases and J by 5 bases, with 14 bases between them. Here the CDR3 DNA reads TGTGCCAGCAGCTCCCCCAGGGGGGATGAGACCCAGTACTTC. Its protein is CASSSPRGDETQYF.

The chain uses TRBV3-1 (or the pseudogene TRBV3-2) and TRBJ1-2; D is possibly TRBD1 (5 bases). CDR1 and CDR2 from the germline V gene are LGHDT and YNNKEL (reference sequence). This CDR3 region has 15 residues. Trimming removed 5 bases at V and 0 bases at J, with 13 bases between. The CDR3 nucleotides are TGTGCCAGCAGCGACTCGGGGGTTTCTAACTATGGCTACACCTTC. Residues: CASSDSGVSNYGYTF.

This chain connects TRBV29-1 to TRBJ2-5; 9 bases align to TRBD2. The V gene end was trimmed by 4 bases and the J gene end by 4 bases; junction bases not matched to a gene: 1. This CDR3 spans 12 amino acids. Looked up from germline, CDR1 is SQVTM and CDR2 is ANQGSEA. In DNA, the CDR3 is TGCAGCGTTGGCGGGGGGGGAGAGACCCAGTACTTC. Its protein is CSVGGGGETQYF. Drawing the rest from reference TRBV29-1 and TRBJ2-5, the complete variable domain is SAVISQKPSRDICQRGTSLTIQCQVDSQVTMMFWYRQQPGQSLTLIATANQGSEATYESGFVIDKFPISRPNLTFSTLTVSNMSPEDSSIYLCSVGGGGETQYFGPGTRLLVL.

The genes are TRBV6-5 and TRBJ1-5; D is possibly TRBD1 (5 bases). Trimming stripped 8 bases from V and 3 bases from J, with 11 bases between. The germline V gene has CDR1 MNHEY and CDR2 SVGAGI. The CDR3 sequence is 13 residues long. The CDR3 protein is CASEAGVNQPQHF. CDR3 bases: TGTGCCAGCGAGGCGGGGGTCAATCAGCCCCAGCATTTT.

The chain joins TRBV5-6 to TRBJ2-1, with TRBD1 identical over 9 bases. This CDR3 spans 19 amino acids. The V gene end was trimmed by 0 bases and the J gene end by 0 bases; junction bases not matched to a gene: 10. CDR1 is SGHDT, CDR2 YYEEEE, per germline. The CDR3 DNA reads TGTGCCAGCAGCTTGGCCGTCAGACAGGGGGGTAGCTCCTACAATGAGCAGTTCTTC. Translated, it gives CASSLAVRQGGSSYNEQFF.

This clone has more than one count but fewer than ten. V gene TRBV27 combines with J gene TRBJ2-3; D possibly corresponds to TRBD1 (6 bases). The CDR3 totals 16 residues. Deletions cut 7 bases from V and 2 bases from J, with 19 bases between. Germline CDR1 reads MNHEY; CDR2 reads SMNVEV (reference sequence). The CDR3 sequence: CASILSGTGNTDTQYF. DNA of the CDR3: TGTGCCAGCATCCTCTCGGGTACAGGGAACACAGATACGCAGTATTTT.

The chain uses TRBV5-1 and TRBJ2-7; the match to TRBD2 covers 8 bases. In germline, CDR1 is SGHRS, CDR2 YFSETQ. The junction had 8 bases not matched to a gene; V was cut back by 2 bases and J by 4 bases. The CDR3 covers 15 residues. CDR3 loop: CASSFLRGVEYEQYF. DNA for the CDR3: TGCGCCAGCAGCTTTTTGCGGGGGGTTGAATACGAGCAGTACTTC.

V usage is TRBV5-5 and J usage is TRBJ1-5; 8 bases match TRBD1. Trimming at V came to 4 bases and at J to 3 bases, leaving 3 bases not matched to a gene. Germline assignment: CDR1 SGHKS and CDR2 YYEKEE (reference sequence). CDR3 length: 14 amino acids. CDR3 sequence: CASSPRGLNQPQHF. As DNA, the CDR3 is TGTGCCAGCAGCCCCAGGGGGCTCAATCAGCCCCAGCATTTT.

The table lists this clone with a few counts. The CDR3 region is CSASRGYQPQHF. The DNA for the CDR3 is TGCAGTGCTAGTAGGGGGTATCAGCCCCAGCATTTT. The rearrangement joins TRBV20-1 to TRBJ1-5; possibly TRBD1 for D (6 bases). The CDR3 runs 12 residues. Germline V gene data show CDR1 as DFQATT and CDR2 as SNEGSKA (reference sequence). V lost 3 bases to trimming and J lost 5 bases, with 8 bases between them.

CDR3 region: CASSPARDRGAPLHF. The CDR3 DNA reads as TGTGCCAGCAGCCCTGCCCGGGACAGGGGGGCACCCCTCCACTTT. The J gene is TRBJ1-6, the V gene TRBV3-1 (or the pseudogene TRBV3-2); 11 bases are shared with TRBD1. The junction had 7 bases not matched to a gene; V was cut back by 4 bases and J by 11 bases. CDR1 LGHDT and CDR2 YNNKEL come from the germline V gene (reference sequence). The CDR3 totals 15 residues.

CDR3 sequence: CASSSQATYEQYF. Written as DNA, the CDR3 is TGTGCCAGCAGTTCACAGGCCACCTACGAGCAGTACTTC. V is TRBV12-3 or TRBV12-4 and J is TRBJ2-7, with D possibly being TRBD1 (5 bases). CDR3 size: 13 residues. V dropped 4 bases and J dropped 2 bases, with 9 bases sitting between them.

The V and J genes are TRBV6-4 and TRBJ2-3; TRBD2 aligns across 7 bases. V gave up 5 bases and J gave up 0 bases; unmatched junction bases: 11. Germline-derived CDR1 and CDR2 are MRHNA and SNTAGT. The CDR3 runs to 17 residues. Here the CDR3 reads CASSPLGQRGSTDTQYF. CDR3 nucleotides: TGTGCCAGCAGTCCCCTCGGCCAGCGGGGTAGCACAGATACGCAGTATTTT.

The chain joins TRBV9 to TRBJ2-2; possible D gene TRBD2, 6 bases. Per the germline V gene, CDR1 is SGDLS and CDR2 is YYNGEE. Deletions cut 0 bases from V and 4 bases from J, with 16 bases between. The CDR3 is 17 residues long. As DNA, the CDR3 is TGTGCCAGCAGCGTAGGATTGGAGGTGGGGGGCACCGGGGAGCTGTTTTTT. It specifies CASSVGLEVGGTGELFF.

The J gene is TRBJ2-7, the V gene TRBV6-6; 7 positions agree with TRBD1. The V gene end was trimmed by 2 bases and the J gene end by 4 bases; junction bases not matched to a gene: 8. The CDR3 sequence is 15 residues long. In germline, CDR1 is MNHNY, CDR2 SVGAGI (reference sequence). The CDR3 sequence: CASSYQKGQRYEQYF. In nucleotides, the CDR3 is TGTGCCAGCAGTTACCAGAAGGGACAGAGATACGAGCAGTACTTC.

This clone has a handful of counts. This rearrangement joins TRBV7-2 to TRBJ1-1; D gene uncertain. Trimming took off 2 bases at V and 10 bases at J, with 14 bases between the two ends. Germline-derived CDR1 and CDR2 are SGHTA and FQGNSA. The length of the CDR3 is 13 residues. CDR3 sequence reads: CASSLILSGLAFF. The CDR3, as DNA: TGTGCCAGCAGCTTAATTTTAAGCGGGCTAGCTTTCTTT.

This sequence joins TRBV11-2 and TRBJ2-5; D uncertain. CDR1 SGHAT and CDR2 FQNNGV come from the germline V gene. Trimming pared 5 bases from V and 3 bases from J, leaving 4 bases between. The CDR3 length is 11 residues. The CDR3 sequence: CASSQKETQYF. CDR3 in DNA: TGTGCCAGCAGCCAAAAAGAGACCCAGTACTTC.